This TCR beta chain emerged from a study of CD8 T cells in ankylosing spondylitis. General observations from the study: It appeared that ankylosing spondylitis blood was characterized by a TCR beta motif of about 8 highly homologous variants. According to the report, clones linked to the disease were significantly enriched in matched synovial fluid samples taken from ankylosing spondylitis patients. Clones linked with disease were CD8+ and fairly uncommon in the peripheral blood.

The germline CDR1 and CDR2 sequences are SGHTA and FQGNSA. This CDR3 has 14 residues. With 0 bases removed from V and 6 bases from J, the gap between germline ends came to 11 bases. 5'-RACE, quantitative and with molecular barcodes, yielded the TCR beta libraries. TCRdb re-analysed the 5' RACE reads in MiXCR, keeping a single row per CDR3 protein. The profile shows some 140,000 distinct CDR3 sequences, roughly 8.4% of them singletons. In the case of this clonotype: As yet, its antigen is unknown.

The TCR originated in a male donor with ankylosing spondylitis. Sequenced material: synovial fluid, either unsorted or a sorted T cell fraction (not recorded which). This chain links TRBV7-2 with TRBJ1-1; a weak D match, TRBD1 (5 bases). CDR3 sequence: CASSLAGQTSEAFF. CDR3 DNA sequence: TGTGCCAGCAGCTTAGCTGGACAAACCTCTGAAGCTTTCTTT. The full variable domain, completed using reference TRBV7-2 and TRBJ1-1, is GAGVSQSPSNKVTEKGKDVELRCDPISGHTALYWYRQSLGQGLEFLIYFQGNSAPDKSGLPSDRFSAERTGGSVSTLTIQRTQQEDSAVYLCASSLAGQTSEAFFGQGTRLTVV.